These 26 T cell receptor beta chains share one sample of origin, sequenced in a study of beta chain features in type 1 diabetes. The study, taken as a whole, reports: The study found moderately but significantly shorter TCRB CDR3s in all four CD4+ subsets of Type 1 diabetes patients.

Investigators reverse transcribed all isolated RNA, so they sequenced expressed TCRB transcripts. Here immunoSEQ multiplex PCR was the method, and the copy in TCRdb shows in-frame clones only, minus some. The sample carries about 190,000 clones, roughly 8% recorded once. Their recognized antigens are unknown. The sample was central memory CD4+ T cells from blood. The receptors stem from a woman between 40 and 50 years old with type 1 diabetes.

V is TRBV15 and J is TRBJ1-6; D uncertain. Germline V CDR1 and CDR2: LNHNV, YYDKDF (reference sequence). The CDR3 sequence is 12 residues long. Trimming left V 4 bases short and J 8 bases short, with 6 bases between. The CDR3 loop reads CATSTPDSPLHF. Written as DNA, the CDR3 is TGTGCCACCAGCACCCCGGATTCACCCCTCCACTTT.

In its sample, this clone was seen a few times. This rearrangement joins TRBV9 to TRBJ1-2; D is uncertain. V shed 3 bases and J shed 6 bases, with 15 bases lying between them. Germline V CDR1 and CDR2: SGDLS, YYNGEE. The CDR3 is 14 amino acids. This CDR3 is CASSDPAGENGYTF. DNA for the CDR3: TGTGCCAGCAGCGACCCCGCCGGGGAGAATGGCTACACCTTC.

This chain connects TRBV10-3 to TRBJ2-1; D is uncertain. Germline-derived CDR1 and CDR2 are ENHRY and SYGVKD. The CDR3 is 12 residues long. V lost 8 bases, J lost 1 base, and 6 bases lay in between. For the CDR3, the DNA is TGTGCCATCTCCGAGTCCTACAATGAGCAGTTCTTC. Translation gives CAISESYNEQFF.

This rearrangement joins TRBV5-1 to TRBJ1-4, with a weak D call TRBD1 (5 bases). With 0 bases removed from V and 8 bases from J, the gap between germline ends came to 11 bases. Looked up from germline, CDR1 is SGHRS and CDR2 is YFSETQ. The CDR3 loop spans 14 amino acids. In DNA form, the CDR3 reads TGCGCCAGCAGCTTGGACCTCAAGGGGGAAAAACTGTTTTTT. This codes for CASSLDLKGEKLFF.

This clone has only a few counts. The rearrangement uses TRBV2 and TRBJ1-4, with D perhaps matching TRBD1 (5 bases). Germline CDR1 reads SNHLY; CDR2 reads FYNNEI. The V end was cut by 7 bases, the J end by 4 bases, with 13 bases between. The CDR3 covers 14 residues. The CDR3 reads CASTSTEVNEKLFF. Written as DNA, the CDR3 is TGTGCCAGCACCTCGACAGAGGTTAATGAAAAACTGTTTTTT.

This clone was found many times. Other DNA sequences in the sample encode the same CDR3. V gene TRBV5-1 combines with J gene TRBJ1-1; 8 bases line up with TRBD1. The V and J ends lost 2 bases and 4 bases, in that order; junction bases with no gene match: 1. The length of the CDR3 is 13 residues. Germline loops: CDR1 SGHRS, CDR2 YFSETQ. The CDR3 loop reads CASSFGQGTEAFF. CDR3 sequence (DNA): TGCGCCAGCAGCTTTGGACAGGGCACTGAAGCTTTCTTT.

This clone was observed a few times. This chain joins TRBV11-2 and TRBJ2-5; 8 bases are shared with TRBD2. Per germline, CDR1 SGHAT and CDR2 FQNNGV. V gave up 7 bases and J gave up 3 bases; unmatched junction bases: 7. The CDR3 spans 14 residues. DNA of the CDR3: TGTGCCAGCAACTACGGGACTAGTAAAGAGACCCAGTACTTC. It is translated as CASNYGTSKETQYF.

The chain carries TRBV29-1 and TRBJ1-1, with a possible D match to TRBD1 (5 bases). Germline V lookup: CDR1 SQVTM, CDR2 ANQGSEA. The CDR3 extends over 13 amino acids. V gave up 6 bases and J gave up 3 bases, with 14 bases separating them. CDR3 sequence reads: CSVARAPDTEAFF. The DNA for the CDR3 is TGCAGCGTCGCCAGGGCCCCCGACACTGAAGCTTTCTTT.

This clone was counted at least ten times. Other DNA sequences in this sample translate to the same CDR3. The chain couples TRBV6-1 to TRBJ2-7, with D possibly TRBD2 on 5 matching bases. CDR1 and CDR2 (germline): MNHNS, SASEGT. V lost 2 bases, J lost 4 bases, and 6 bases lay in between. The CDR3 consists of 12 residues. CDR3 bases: TGTGCCAGCAGTGAATCGGGGTACGAGCAGTACTTC. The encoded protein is CASSESGYEQYF.

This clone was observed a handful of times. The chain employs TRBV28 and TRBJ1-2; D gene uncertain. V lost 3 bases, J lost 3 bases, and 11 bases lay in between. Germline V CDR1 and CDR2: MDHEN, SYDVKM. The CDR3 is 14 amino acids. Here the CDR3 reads CASSLAQVDYGYTF. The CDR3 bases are TGTGCCAGCAGTTTGGCCCAGGTGGACTATGGCTACACCTTC.

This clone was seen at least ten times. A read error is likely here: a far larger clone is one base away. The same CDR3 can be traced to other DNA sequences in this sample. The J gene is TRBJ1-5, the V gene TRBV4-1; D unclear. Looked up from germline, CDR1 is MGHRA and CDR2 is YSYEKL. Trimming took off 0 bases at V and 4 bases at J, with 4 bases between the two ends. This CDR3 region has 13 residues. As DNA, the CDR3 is TGCGCCAGCAGCCAAGATCCTAATCAGCCCCAGCATTTT. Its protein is CASSQDPNQPQHF.

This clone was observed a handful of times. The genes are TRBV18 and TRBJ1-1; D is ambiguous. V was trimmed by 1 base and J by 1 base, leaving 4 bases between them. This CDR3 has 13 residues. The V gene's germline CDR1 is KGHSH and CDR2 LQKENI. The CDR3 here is CASSPLGNTEAFF. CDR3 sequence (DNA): TGTGCCAGCTCACCACTCGGGAACACTGAAGCTTTCTTT.

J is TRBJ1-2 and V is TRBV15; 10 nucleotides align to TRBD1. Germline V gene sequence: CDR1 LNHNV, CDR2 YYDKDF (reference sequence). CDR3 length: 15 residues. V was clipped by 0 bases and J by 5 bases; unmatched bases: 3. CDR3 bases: TGTGCCACCAGCAGAGAGACAGGGGGCTGGTATGGCTACACCTTC. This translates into CATSRETGGWYGYTF.

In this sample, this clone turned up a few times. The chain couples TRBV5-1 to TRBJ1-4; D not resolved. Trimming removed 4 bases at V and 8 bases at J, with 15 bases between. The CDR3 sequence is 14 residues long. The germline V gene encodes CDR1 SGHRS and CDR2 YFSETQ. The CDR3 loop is CASSISGETEKLFF. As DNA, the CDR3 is TGCGCCAGCAGCATTTCGGGAGAAACGGAAAAACTGTTTTTT.

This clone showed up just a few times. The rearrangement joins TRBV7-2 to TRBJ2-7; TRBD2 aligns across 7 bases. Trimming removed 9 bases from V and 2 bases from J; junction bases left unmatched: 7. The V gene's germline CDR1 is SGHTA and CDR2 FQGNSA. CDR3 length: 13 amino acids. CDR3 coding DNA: TGTGCCAGTTCGACTAGCAACACCTACGAGCAGTACTTC. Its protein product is CASSTSNTYEQYF.

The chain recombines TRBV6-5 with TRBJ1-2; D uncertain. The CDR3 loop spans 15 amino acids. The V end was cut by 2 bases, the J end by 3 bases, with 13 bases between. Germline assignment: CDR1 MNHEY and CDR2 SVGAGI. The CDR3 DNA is TGTGCCAGCAGTTACCAGGCGAGAGCCTACTATGGCTACACCTTC. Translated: CASSYQARAYYGYTF.

CDR3 in DNA: TGTGCCAGCAGCGTAGCTCCAAAAGAGGGGACCCAGTACTTC. This translates into CASSVAPKEGTQYF. J is TRBJ2-5 and V is TRBV9, with a weak D call TRBD2 (5 bases). The germline CDR1 and CDR2 sequences are SGDLS and YYNGEE. This CDR3 spans 14 amino acids. With 0 bases removed from V and 7 bases from J, the gap between germline ends came to 13 bases. Using reference TRBV9 and TRBJ2-5 for the parts outside the CDR3, the full variable domain is DSGVTQTPKHLITATGQRVTLRCSPRSGDLSVYWYQQSLDQGLQFLIQYYNGEERAKGNILERFSAQQFPDLHSELNLSSLELGDSALYFCASSVAPKEGTQYFGPGTRLLVL.

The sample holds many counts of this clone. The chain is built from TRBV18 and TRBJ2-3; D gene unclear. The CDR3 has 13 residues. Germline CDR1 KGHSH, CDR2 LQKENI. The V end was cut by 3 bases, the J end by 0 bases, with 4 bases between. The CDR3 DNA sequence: TGTGCCAGCTCACCTTCTAGCACAGATACGCAGTATTTT. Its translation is CASSPSSTDTQYF.

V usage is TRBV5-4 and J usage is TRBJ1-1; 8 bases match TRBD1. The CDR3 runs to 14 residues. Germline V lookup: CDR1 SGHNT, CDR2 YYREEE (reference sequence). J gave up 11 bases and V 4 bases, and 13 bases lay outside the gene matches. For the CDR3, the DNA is TGTGCCAGCAGCCAAGATTATTTACAGGGGGATGCTTTCTTT. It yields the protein CASSQDYLQGDAFF.

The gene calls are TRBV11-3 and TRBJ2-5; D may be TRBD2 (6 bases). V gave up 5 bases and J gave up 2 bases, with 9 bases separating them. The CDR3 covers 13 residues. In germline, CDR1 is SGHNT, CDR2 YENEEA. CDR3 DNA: TGTGCCAGCAGCGACGGACTACAAGAGACCCAGTACTTC. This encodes CASSDGLQETQYF.

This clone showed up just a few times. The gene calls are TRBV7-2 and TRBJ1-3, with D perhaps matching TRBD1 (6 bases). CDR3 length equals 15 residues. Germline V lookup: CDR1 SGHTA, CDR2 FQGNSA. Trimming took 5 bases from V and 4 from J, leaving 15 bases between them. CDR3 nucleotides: TGTGCCAGCAGCCAAAATGGGCAGGGGGGAAACACCATATATTTT. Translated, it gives CASSQNGQGGNTIYF.

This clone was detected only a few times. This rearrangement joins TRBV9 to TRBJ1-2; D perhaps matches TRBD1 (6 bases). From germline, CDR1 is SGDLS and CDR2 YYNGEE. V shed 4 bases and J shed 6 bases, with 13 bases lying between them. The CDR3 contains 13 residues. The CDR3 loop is CASSPRTEDGYTF. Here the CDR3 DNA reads TGTGCCAGCAGCCCCCGGACAGAAGATGGCTACACCTTC. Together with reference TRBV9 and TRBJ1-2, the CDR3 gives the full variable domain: DSGVTQTPKHLITATGQRVTLRCSPRSGDLSVYWYQQSLDQGLQFLIQYYNGEERAKGNILERFSAQQFPDLHSELNLSSLELGDSALYFCASSPRTEDGYTFGSGTRLTVV.

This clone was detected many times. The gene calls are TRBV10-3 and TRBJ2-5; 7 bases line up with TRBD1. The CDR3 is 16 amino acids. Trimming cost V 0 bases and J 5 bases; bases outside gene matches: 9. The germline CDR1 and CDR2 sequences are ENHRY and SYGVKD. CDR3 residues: CAISESSRGKRETQYF. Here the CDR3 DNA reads TGTGCCATCAGTGAGTCCTCCAGGGGGAAGAGGGAGACCCAGTACTTC.

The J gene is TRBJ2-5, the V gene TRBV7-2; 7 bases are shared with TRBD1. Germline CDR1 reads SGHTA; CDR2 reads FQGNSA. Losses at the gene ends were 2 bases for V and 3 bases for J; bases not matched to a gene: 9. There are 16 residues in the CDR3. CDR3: CASSLFAGGKEETQYF. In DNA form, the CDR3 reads TGTGCCAGCAGCTTATTCGCAGGGGGTAAGGAAGAGACCCAGTACTTC.

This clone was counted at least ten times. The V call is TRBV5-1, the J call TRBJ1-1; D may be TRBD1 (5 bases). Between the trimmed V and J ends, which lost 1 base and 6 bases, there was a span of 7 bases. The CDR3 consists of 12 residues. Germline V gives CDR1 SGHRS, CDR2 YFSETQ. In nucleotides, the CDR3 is TGCGCCAGCAGCTTGTCGGGGGCTGAAGCTTTCTTT. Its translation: CASSLSGAEAFF. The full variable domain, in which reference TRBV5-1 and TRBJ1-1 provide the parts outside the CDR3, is KAGVTQTPRYLIKTRGQQVTLSCSPISGHRSVSWYQQTPGQGLQFLFEYFSETQRNKGNFPGRFSGRQFSNSRSEMNVSTLELGDSALYLCASSLSGAEAFFGQGTRLTVV.

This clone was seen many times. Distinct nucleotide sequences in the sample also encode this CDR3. The CDR3 reads CAWSETDYGYTF. In DNA form, the CDR3 reads TGTGCCTGGAGCGAGACTGACTATGGCTACACCTTC. The chain uses TRBV30 and TRBJ1-2; no clear D. Trimming took 3 bases from V and 3 from J, leaving 8 bases between them. CDR1 is GTSNPN, CDR2 SVGIG, per germline (reference sequence). The CDR3 extends over 12 amino acids.